The clone carrying this TCR beta chain was observed a single time. Data came from immunoSEQ multiplex PCR; TCRdb stores just in-frame clones and leaves some out. The repertoire holds 1.5 million to 1.9 million clones, with 95% to 99% as singletons. The sample belongs to a study of shared clonotypes between healthy human individuals. Memory CD4+ cells were the fraction left after CD45RA+ naive selection. Trimming removed 0 bases at V and 11 bases at J, with 12 bases between. The length of the CDR3 is 13 residues. Germline loops: CDR1 SGHNT, CDR2 YYREEE (reference sequence). The rearrangement uses TRBV5-4 and TRBJ2-1; D uncertain. The sequencing sample was made of naive CD4+ T cells sorted from blood. The subset is: CD45RA+ positively selected. The sequence derives from a man aged 25-40 years in good health. As DNA, the CDR3 is TGTGCCAGCAGCTTGGCCGGGTACAGTCAGCAGTTCTTC. Encoded protein: CASSLAGYSQQFF.